This T cell receptor (beta chain) was sequenced for a study of blood T cell repertoires in COVID-19. Study-level information: Samples came from the United States, Italy and Spain, spanning acute and convalescent COVID-19. The analysed material was cDNA or gDNA that came from T cells, B-cell-depleted T cells, or PBMCs.

Germline V gene lookup returns CDR1 SGHDT and CDR2 YYEEEE. The CDR3 sequence is 14 residues long. The germline V and J ends were trimmed by 2 bases and 2 bases, with 10 bases remaining between them. Enrollees, about 18 to 95 years old, lived in 24 US areas. Participants' own reports of clinical history determined their cohort assignment. The assay was immunoSEQ multiplex PCR, and TCRdb's table has in-frame clones only and misses some. The repertoire has 200,000 to 300,000 clones, approximately 85% of them found once; the top ten carry about 9.1%. The V gene is TRBV5-6, the J gene TRBJ1-2; weak D call: TRBD1 (6 bases). This sequence originates from a woman in her fifties or sixties with acute COVID-19. The sequencing input was PBMCs or T cells enriched from blood (not recorded which). CDR3 sequence: CASSFRGMNYGYTF. CDR3 DNA: TGTGCCAGCAGCTTCAGGGGTATGAACTATGGCTACACCTTC.